This T cell receptor beta chain was sequenced during a study of T-cell reconstitution after alpha-beta-depleted transplantation in children. Overall study results and limits: From surviving recipient T cells and thymic progenitors came the high day-60 TCRbeta diversity observed in some patients.

This clonotype has ten or more counts. The antigen remains undetermined. Unique molecular identifiers were used in preparing the TCRbeta library. One entry per CDR3 protein, called by TCRdb with MiXCR from the PCR reads. This repertoire shows 500,000 to 650,000 distinct CDR3 sequences, 10% to 12% found once; its top ten account for 12% to 15%. Sequencing was performed on PBMCs, mostly from graft donor cells, taken 180 days after TCRalphabeta/CD19-depleted stem cell transplant. The source is a female patient between 2 and 15 years old who had a stem cell transplant for aplastic anemia, so the T cells may come from the graft donor.

The CDR3 spells CSARDFTSEQFF. For the CDR3, the DNA is TGCAGTGCTAGAGATTTTACGTCGGAGCAGTTCTTC. The V and J genes are TRBV20-1 and TRBJ2-1; no clear D gene. Trimming shortened V by 0 bases and J by 10 bases, and 10 bases separated the two germline ends. The CDR3 totals 12 residues. CDR1 DFQATT and CDR2 SNEGSKA come from the germline V gene (reference sequence).